The source of this T cell receptor (beta chain) is a study of T cell responses to AZD1222 COVID-19 vaccine (dated by TCRdb to about 2021). Regarding the study in general: TCR sequencing was performed for about 250 trial participants, of whom about 210 were given two doses of AZD1222 and some 26 were given two doses of MenACWY control vaccine. Trial participants were enrolled into age subgroups of 18-55, 56-69 and 70-plus years, which contained approximately 150, 28 and 58 TCR-sequenced participants, respectively.

Taken from cysteine to phenylalanine, the CDR3 has 14 residues. CDR3 DNA only is kept here, 42 bases in frame from base 1. The label giving this sample's time point can be read as: about 28 days (+/-7) after the second vaccine dose. Because spike-specific TCR depth and breadth did not differ between the two schedules, AZD1222 recipients who got a second dose at roughly 4 weeks were pooled with those who got a second dose at roughly 12 weeks. The vaccinee samples were drawn from two UK trials, COV001 and COV002, one of which was a single-blind randomized controlled phase 2/3 trial testing AZD1222 (ChAdOx1 nCoV-19) in healthy adults. For TCRbeta chain sequencing, PBMC samples from trial participants were taken at day 0 and at day 28 after the second dose. The CDR3 regions of human TCRbeta chains were subjected to immunosequencing. The authors processed their data as follows. Repertoire TCRs were checked for matches against a reference library of SARS-CoV-2-specific TCRs that had been generated using the MIRA antigen-specificity platform. Breadth meant the fraction of unique TCRs that were SARS-CoV-2-associated, whereas depth meant the fraction of total T cells that were SARS-CoV-2-associated. Using the MIRA data, each spike-specific TCR was assigned both to the spike region to which the TCR was reactive and to a CD4 or CD8 class. Log10-transformed breadth and depth values were compared by one-way ANOVA with Sidak's multiple comparisons tests. Here the immuneACCESS table is served through TCRdb, limited to in-frame sequences with V and J called. Missing clones are a known gap in these copies; in checked studies unresolved V genes cover under half, and the rest lacks a known reason. V and J calls and clone size are as listed in that table; D and trimming were resolved from the DNA. The sample table contains roughly 120,000 clones; only one count was recorded for roughly nine tenths of them. The ten top clones hold 1.5% to 2% of the sample.

On this clone: What antigen it recognizes has not been identified. Base qualities are not provided; no much larger clone lies one nucleotide away.

Overall study outcomes, separate from this receptor: Because no day 14 peak-response samples were available, repertoires were characterized only after the peak T cell response. The vaccine-associated CD4 TCRs covered the entire spike protein, and the dominant responses fell in regions 160-218 and 743-854. After two AZD1222 doses, both the breadth and the depth of spike-specific TCRs were significantly higher than at day 0 and than in MenACWY recipients. In the small 56-69-year group, the increase in depth fell short of significance, most likely because of low power. Reportedly, almost half of the unique spike-specific TCRs recognized epitopes lying outside the regions that are mutated in the B.1.351 and B.1.1.7 variants. Conclusions about previously exposed vaccinees were limited because only five to seven AZD1222 recipients were SARS-CoV-2 seropositive at baseline. Most participants were white British and females outnumbered males, and the authors suggested that clonal diversity may have been underestimated.

The rearrangement joined TRBV21-1 to TRBJ2-7; whether TRBD2, the table's D call, matches the DNA was not checked. TRBV21-1 is a known pseudogene. The sequence was obtained from an adult who received the AZD1222 COVID-19 vaccine. The sample in question was peripheral blood, obtained 28 days after the second AZD1222 dose. Read as DNA, the sequence is TGCCACCCGGGGGGGACTAGCTATTTTGGCGAGCAGTACTTC. The encoded protein is CHPGGTSYFGEQYF.